Listed here is a single T cell receptor beta chain. Its antigen specificity is not known. No base quality values were provided; no much bigger clone lies one nucleotide off. Donors were roughly 40 systemically healthy Caucasian individuals from Russia aged 6 to 90 years. Around 10 milliliters of peripheral blood were collected from each donor into EDTA-treated Vacutainer tubes. Ficoll-Paque density-gradient centrifugation was used to isolate PBMCs, with at least 7 million per sample. Total RNA was extracted from PBMCs with Trizol reagent, with at least 5 micrograms obtained per sample. For every donor, an aliquot of PBMCs went through flow cytometry to measure the percentages of naive CD45RAhigh/CD27high T cells. This entry comes from a study of blood T cells in healthy people across ages (dated by TCRdb to 2015 to 2017). About the investigation overall: In model experiments, roughly one uniquely barcoded TCR beta cDNA molecule per two T cells was captured by template switching. Age-related changes in TCR beta repertoire diversity were measured in the study by deep sequencing normalized with unique cDNA molecular identifiers. Four age groups were formed from the donors: young (average roughly 15 years), middle-aged (approximately 41), aged (roughly 59) and long-lived (about 80). Using the same blood draw, the study looked at two additional independent replicas of 1 million unique cDNA reads for two donors, one aged 18 to 29 and the other aged 80 or older.

CDR3 length: 16 amino acids, cysteine to phenylalanine. CDR3 DNA is the only sequence kept; it has 48 bases, read in frame from the first base. The germline V gene (reference sequence) sets CDR1 to SEHNR and CDR2 to FQNEAQ. V loses 4 bases at its end and J loses 3 bases; junction bases beyond the gene matches: 10. Points the paper makes about the study in general: Because profiling used bulk unsorted PBMCs, naive and antigen-experienced compartments could not be compared conclusively. Total diversity estimates from one million sequenced T cells were considered lower bounds and underestimates. Compared with the aged group, the long-lived group had more naive CD4+ T cells, fewer expanded clones and increased TCR diversity, suggesting age selection. As age increased, observed TCR beta diversity per million T cells dropped in a roughly linear way, and a significant reduction was already evident by age 40. Donor CMV infection status was unknown, potentially confounding age-related changes in expanded clonotypes. There was a strong correlation between observed TCR beta diversity and the percentage of naive T cells measured by flow cytometry.

Libraries were made using 5' RACE. This sample was sequenced with an Illumina HiSeq 2500. The second PCR ran for about 7 to 11 cycles and used a J-beta primer mix along with a sample-barcoded 5' primer. A unique molecular identifier was introduced onto each TCR beta cDNA molecule by a template-switch 5' adaptor carrying 12 random nucleotides. Each sample yielded at least 2.5 million CDR3-containing paired-end reads. First-strand cDNA was synthesized from all RNA with the Mint cDNA synthesis kit, primed by a TRBC-specific oligonucleotide. All cDNA was treated with uracil-DNA glycosylase and then went through a first 18-cycle PCR with the universal primers M1SS and BC2_uni_R. Regarding the original processing steps: Normalization of each sample was performed by random selection of 1 million high-quality reads, each carrying a distinct molecular identifier. Reads sharing molecular identifiers were discarded rather than binned into consensus sequences. MiTCR, set to a Q25 quality threshold and the strictest error-elimination algorithm, was used for CDR3 identification, clonotype clustering and error correction. A nonparametric unseen species model using Euler transformation provided a lower-bound estimate of total TCR beta diversity. TCRdb reanalyzed the raw reads on its own, using fastp at Q25 for trimming and MiXCR for clone calling, and kept in-frame beta chains. One record per CDR3 amino acid sequence lists the most common genes and DNA. None of the V and J calls come from the authors' own analysis; TCRdb made them. This sample lists about 540,000 distinct CDR3 sequences; more than 20% were detected once. Roughly 9.4% of the sample goes to the ten largest clones.

The same data also went into a second study, on T cells of mothers and their children. From the second report: Nine systemically healthy Caucasian individuals, comprising three mothers and their six children, were included as donors. cDNA synthesis consumed the entire amount of extracted RNA, loaded at approximately 1.6 ug RNA in each 15 ul reaction. Sample barcodes and 2-4 random nucleotides were added via the M1S primer in the second PCR. Over 9.5 million TCR beta CDR3 reads were obtained for each mother, and approximately 2.9 million reads were obtained for each child. TCR recombination output is similarly shaped by thymic selection in related and unrelated pairs, with a minor effect exerted by inherited differences. Normalized repertoire overlap was always slightly but never significantly higher in related than unrelated mother-child pairs. With a sensitivity of 90 to 100 clones per million clonotypes, no persistent microchimeric T cell clones were detected. To look for features that set related mother-child pairs apart from unrelated individuals, the researchers ran deep NGS to compare the TCR beta repertoires of mothers and children. Mothers averaged roughly 40 +/- 4 years of age and children averaged roughly 10 +/- 4 years. Libraries were sequenced on Illumina HiSeq 2000 with 100+100 nt paired-end reads after adapter ligation with NEBNext reagents. Mother and child libraries were prepared a month apart and sequenced in separate runs to prevent cross-contamination. Each donor had between about 450,000 and 2,200,000 distinct TCR beta clonotypes identified. Naive TCR beta clonotypes were estimated from low-frequency clonotypes matched to each donor's FACS-determined naive share, without sorting.

This TCR was sampled from a boy between 10 and 17 years old in good health. The sample was blood. The sequence joins TRBV7-9 to TRBJ1-2; 8 bases in the middle match TRBD1. The bases are TGTGCCAGCAGCTCGTCATTGGGACAGGACTACTATGGCTACACCTTC. Its translation reads: CASSSSLGQDYYGYTF.